These 28 T cell receptor beta chains came from one sample sequenced in a study of blood T cells in healthy people across ages. Using a J-beta primer mix together with a sample-barcoded 5' primer, a second PCR was run for roughly 6 to 11 cycles. A single record per CDR3 protein comes from TCRdb applying MiXCR to the 5' RACE reads. The profile shows 600,000 or so distinct CDR3 sequences, around 48% of them singletons. Sequencing was carried out using blood. The origin of the receptors is a man older than 75 in good health.

The rearrangement links TRBV20-1 to TRBJ2-7, with unresolved D. The CDR3 contains 13 residues. Germline assignment: CDR1 DFQATT and CDR2 SNEGSKA (reference sequence). V was clipped by 5 bases and J by 3 bases, with 14 bases between them. The CDR3 DNA reads as TGCAGTGCTCCGGGCCGAATCGACTACGAGCAGTACTTC. Residues: CSAPGRIDYEQYF.

The chain carries TRBV27 and TRBJ1-2, with a tentative D call TRBD1 (5 bases). CDR3 length: 12 residues. CDR1 is MNHEY and CDR2 is SMNVEV in the germline V gene (reference sequence). V was clipped by 4 bases and J by 6 bases, with 9 bases between them. Here the CDR3 DNA reads TGTGCCAGCAGTTATCGGGGCGATGGCTACACCTTC. Protein sequence: CASSYRGDGYTF.

This sequence joins TRBV29-1 and TRBJ2-5; D possibly matches TRBD1 or TRBD2 (6 bases each). The V end lost 2 bases, the J end lost 5 bases, and 12 bases lay between the germline ends. Per germline, CDR1 SQVTM and CDR2 ANQGSEA. This CDR3 has 13 residues. The CDR3 DNA reads TGCAGCGTTGAACTCACAGGGAGGGAGACCCAGTACTTC. Amino acids: CSVELTGRETQYF.

This chain connects TRBV28 to TRBJ2-7; 7 positions match TRBD1. Per germline, CDR1 MDHEN and CDR2 SYDVKM. The CDR3 sequence is 14 residues long. V shed 6 bases and J 7 bases; nucleotides not matched to a gene: 12. CDR3 protein: CASRPQGRGGEQYF. As DNA, the CDR3 is TGTGCCAGCAGACCACAGGGGCGCGGTGGGGAGCAGTACTTC.

A note on this clonotype: This may be a read error, as it is one base from a much larger clone. The rearrangement joins TRBV6-6 to TRBJ2-1; 9 bases are a match to TRBD1. The CDR3 is 16 amino acids. CDR1 is MNHNY, CDR2 SVGAGI, per germline (reference sequence). This CDR3 is CAAGEPGTGRDNEQFF. For the CDR3, the DNA is TGCGCAGCAGGGGAGCCCGGGACAGGGAGAGACAATGAGCAGTTCTTC.

The chain joins TRBV15 to TRBJ2-5, with D unresolved. The germline gives CDR1 LNHNV, CDR2 YYDKDF (reference sequence). This CDR3 region has 14 residues. The ends were cut back, 4 bases at V and 5 bases at J, with 14 bases in the middle. The CDR3 DNA reads as TGTGCCACCAGCAAAAGTGGTATTCGGGAGACCCAGTACTTC. It is translated as CATSKSGIRETQYF.

J is TRBJ2-7 and V is TRBV7-9; maybe TRBD2 (6 bases). The CDR3 is made up of 11 amino acids. CDR1 SEHNR and CDR2 FQNEAQ come from the germline V gene (reference sequence). V was pared by 2 bases and J by 9 bases, with 8 bases between. CDR3 DNA: TGTGCCAGCAGCTTATCGGGGGTGCAGTACTTC. Encoded protein: CASSLSGVQYF.

The chain links TRBV29-1 to TRBJ2-7, with a weak D call TRBD1 (5 bases). The CDR3 covers 14 residues. Trimming left V 5 bases short and J 7 bases short, with 21 bases between. CDR1 is SQVTM, CDR2 ANQGSEA, per germline. In DNA form, the CDR3 reads TGCAGCGTTTTGAGACAGTCACAGGAGAATGAGCAGTACTTC. Its translation: CSVLRQSQENEQYF.

This clonotype was seen more than once but under ten times. V usage is TRBV10-3 and J usage is TRBJ1-5; TRBD1 matches 9 bases. The length of the CDR3 is 17 residues. Germline lookup yields CDR1 ENHRY and CDR2 SYGVKD. V lost 0 bases, J lost 4 bases, and 7 bases stayed unmatched. CDR3 sequence: CAISESGTGRTNQPQHF. The CDR3 DNA is TGTGCCATCAGTGAGTCCGGGACAGGGAGGACAAATCAGCCCCAGCATTTT.

The CDR3 here is CATNEGSYEQYF. DNA for the CDR3: TGTGCCACCAACGAGGGCTCCTACGAGCAGTACTTC. This chain joins TRBV6-2 or TRBV6-3 and TRBJ2-5, with a tentative D call TRBD2 (5 bases). The tail of the sequence fits TRBJ2-7 better, so the J call may be wrong. The CDR3 has 12 residues. Germline CDR1 reads MNHEY; CDR2 reads SVGEGT.

In the case of this clonotype: At one end the junction does not follow the germline gene, possibly because of a read error. The rearrangement uses TRBV7-3 and TRBJ2-3, with D possibly matching TRBD2 (7 bases). Germline-derived CDR1 and CDR2 are SGHTA and FQGTGA. The CDR3 contains 14 residues. The CDR3 loop is CASSLGGASDSQYF. CDR3 DNA: TGTGCCAGCAGCTTGGGGGGGGCGTCAGATTCGCAGTATTTT.

V and J are TRBV29-1 and TRBJ1-2; a weak D match, TRBD1 (6 bases). This CDR3 spans 11 amino acids. In germline, CDR1 is SQVTM, CDR2 ANQGSEA. V was cut by 6 bases and J by 8 bases, with 13 bases left in between. CDR3 coding DNA: TGCAGCGTCAGACAGGTAGCCGGCTACACCTTC. This codes for CSVRQVAGYTF.

V gene TRBV12-3 or TRBV12-4 combines with J gene TRBJ2-7; either TRBD1 or TRBD2 may fit D (5 bases each). The CDR3 sequence is 15 residues long. Deletions cut 3 bases from V and 1 base from J, with 13 bases between. The CDR3 reads CASSLIRGVSYEQYF. The CDR3, as DNA: TGTGCCAGCAGTTTGATTAGAGGGGTTTCCTACGAGCAGTACTTC.

The V call is TRBV7-2, the J call TRBJ2-5, with 8 bases matching TRBD1. This CDR3 has 16 residues. Germline V gene sequence: CDR1 SGHTA, CDR2 FQGNSA. Germline trimming cut 7 bases from V and 2 bases from J; bases unmatched to any gene: 12. CDR3 residues: CASKPNGQGVQETQYF. The DNA of the CDR3 is TGTGCCAGCAAACCTAACGGACAGGGTGTACAAGAGACCCAGTACTTC.

This clonotype was detected a few times. This chain connects TRBV7-2 to TRBJ2-2; unclear D gene. The V and J ends lost 5 bases and 7 bases respectively, with 20 bases between them. Germline assignment: CDR1 SGHTA and CDR2 FQGNSA. The CDR3 loop spans 16 amino acids. The CDR3 coding sequence is TGTGCCAGCAGCCCAGGAAGAATAGGACGCGGCGGGGAGCTGTTTTTT. Protein product: CASSPGRIGRGGELFF.

V usage is TRBV7-2 and J usage is TRBJ2-7; 8 nucleotides align to TRBD1. The ends lost 0 bases at V and 4 bases at J; junction bases unmatched: 5. From germline, CDR1 is SGHTA and CDR2 FQGNSA. CDR3 length: 15 residues. CDR3 sequence (DNA): TGTGCCAGCAGCTTAGCGACAGGGGAGCATTACGAGCAGTACTTC. Its translation: CASSLATGEHYEQYF. Variable domain in full (rest from reference TRBV7-2 and TRBJ2-7): GAGVSQSPSNKVTEKGKDVELRCDPISGHTALYWYRQSLGQGLEFLIYFQGNSAPDKSGLPSDRFSAERTGGSVSTLTIQRTQQEDSAVYLCASSLATGEHYEQYFGPGTRLTVT.

V usage is TRBV20-1 and J usage is TRBJ2-5, with 15 bases fitting TRBD2. V was clipped by 8 bases and J by 9 bases; unmatched bases: 10. This CDR3 has 14 residues. Germline CDR1 DFQATT, CDR2 SNEGSKA (reference sequence). The CDR3 protein is CSTDGTSGRSAQYF. CDR3 sequence (DNA): TGCAGTACAGATGGGACTAGCGGGAGGTCCGCCCAGTACTTC.

V is TRBV13 and J is TRBJ2-1, with D possibly matching TRBD1 (5 bases). The length of the CDR3 is 13 residues. The V gene lost 10 bases and the J gene lost 0 bases, with 10 bases spanning the gap. Germline CDR1 PRHDT, CDR2 FYEKMQ (reference sequence). The CDR3: CAIGHSSYNEQFF. The DNA for the CDR3 is TGTGCCATTGGACACAGCTCCTACAATGAGCAGTTCTTC.

The chain carries TRBV20-1 and TRBJ1-2; TRBD1 matches 7 bases. Trimming cost V 7 bases and J 2 bases; bases outside gene matches: 7. Germline CDR1 DFQATT, CDR2 SNEGSKA (reference sequence). This CDR3 has 13 amino acids. CDR3 region: CSVFTQGNYGYTF. In DNA form, the CDR3 reads TGCAGTGTTTTTACACAGGGGAACTATGGCTACACCTTC.

This clonotype was seen a few times. The chain employs TRBV18 and TRBJ2-5; unclear D gene. This CDR3 contains 13 residues. V lost 3 bases and J lost 4, with 9 bases in between. Germline V CDR1 and CDR2: KGHSH, LQKENI. CDR3 sequence: CASSPAERETQYF. Written as DNA, the CDR3 is TGTGCCAGCTCACCGGCGGAACGAGAGACCCAGTACTTC.

The chain employs TRBV29-1 and TRBJ2-5, with 7 bases fitting TRBD2. Germline V gene sequence: CDR1 SQVTM, CDR2 ANQGSEA. CDR3 length: 13 amino acids. The V segment lost 4 bases and the J segment 0 bases; nucleotides outside the gene matches: 2. CDR3 residues: CSVGEGYQETQYF. Here the CDR3 DNA reads TGCAGCGTTGGGGAGGGCTACCAAGAGACCCAGTACTTC.

In this sample, this clonotype turned up a few times. The chain's CDR3 is CAVGGTYLQETQYF. CDR3 bases: TGTGCCGTGGGAGGGACTTATCTCCAAGAGACCCAGTACTTC. The chain recombines TRBV7-9 with TRBJ2-5; 7 nucleotides align to TRBD2. Germline V gene data show CDR1 as SEHNR and CDR2 as FQNEAQ (reference sequence). The CDR3 has 14 amino acids. V dropped 11 bases and J dropped 1; count of bases not matched to a gene: 10.

This chain joins TRBV27 and TRBJ2-7, with TRBD1 matching 10 bases. This CDR3 is built from 10 residues. The junction had 4 bases not matched to a gene; V was cut back by 8 bases and J by 12 bases. Germline V lookup: CDR1 MNHEY, CDR2 SMNVEV (reference sequence). DNA for the CDR3: TGTGCCAGCGGGACAGGGGATGTGTACTTC. This sequence encodes CASGTGDVYF.

V usage is TRBV7-2 and J usage is TRBJ2-1; 8 nucleotides line up with TRBD1. The CDR3 has 14 amino acids. V was clipped by 4 bases and J by 8 bases; unmatched bases: 7. CDR1 and CDR2 (germline): SGHTA, FQGNSA. The DNA of the CDR3 is TGTGCCAGCAGCTACGGACAGGGATCCCATGAGCAGTTCTTC. Amino acids: CASSYGQGSHEQFF. The whole variable domain, filled in from reference TRBV7-2 and TRBJ2-1, reads GAGVSQSPSNKVTEKGKDVELRCDPISGHTALYWYRQSLGQGLEFLIYFQGNSAPDKSGLPSDRFSAERTGGSVSTLTIQRTQQEDSAVYLCASSYGQGSHEQFFGPGTRLTVL.

The rearrangement joins TRBV29-1 to TRBJ2-5; 11 nucleotides match TRBD2. This CDR3 spans 14 amino acids. The J segment lost 3 bases and the V segment lost 4 bases, leaving 4 bases of the junction unmatched. Germline loops: CDR1 SQVTM, CDR2 ANQGSEA. CDR3 sequence reads: CSVGLAGLEETQYF. DNA of the CDR3: TGCAGCGTTGGACTAGCGGGGTTGGAAGAGACCCAGTACTTC.

The chain employs TRBV7-2 and TRBJ1-2; tentative D call: TRBD1 (6 bases). This CDR3 has 15 amino acids. CDR1 and CDR2 from the germline V gene are SGHTA and FQGNSA. The V end was cut by 5 bases, the J end by 6 bases, with 19 bases between. CDR3 in DNA: TGTGCCAGCAGCCCCACTGACCGACAGGAAAATGGCTACACCTTC. Translated: CASSPTDRQENGYTF.

Details on this clonotype: The germline gene is not matched at one end of the junction; a read error may be the cause. The gene calls are TRBV6-1 and TRBJ2-3; D is uncertain. The CDR3 runs to 21 residues. Germline CDR1 reads MNHNS; CDR2 reads SASEGT. The CDR3 coding sequence is TGTGCCAGCCGCAGTGGTATCAACGCAGAGTGGATTTCAATGACTCCAGATACACAGTATTTT. Amino acid sequence: CASRSGINAEWISMTPDTQYF.

The chain carries TRBV20-1 and TRBJ2-1; 8 bases are shared with TRBD1. The CDR3 runs to 16 residues. Germline V gene data show CDR1 as DFQATT and CDR2 as SNEGSKA (reference sequence). With V trimmed by 0 bases and J by 1 base, 5 bases remained unmatched. CDR3 nucleotides: TGCAGTGCTAGAGATAGGCAGGGGGCGTCCTACAATGAGCAGTTCTTC. Protein sequence: CSARDRQGASYNEQFF.